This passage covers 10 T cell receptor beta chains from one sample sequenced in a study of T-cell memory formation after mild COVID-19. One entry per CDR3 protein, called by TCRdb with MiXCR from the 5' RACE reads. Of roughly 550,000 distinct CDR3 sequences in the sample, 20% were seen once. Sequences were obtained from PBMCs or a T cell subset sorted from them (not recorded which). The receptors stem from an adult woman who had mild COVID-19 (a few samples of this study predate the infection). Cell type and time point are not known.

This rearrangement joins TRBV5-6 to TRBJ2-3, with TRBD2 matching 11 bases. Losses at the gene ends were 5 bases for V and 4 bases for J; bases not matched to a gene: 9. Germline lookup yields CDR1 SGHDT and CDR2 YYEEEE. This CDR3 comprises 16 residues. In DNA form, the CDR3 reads TGTGCCAGCAGGCCAGAGGGACTAGCGGTTTCAGATACGCAGTATTTT. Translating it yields CASRPEGLAVSDTQYF. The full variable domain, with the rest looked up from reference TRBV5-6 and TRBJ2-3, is DAGVTQSPTHLIKTRGQQVTLRCSPKSGHDTVSWYQQALGQGPQFIFQYYEEEERQRGNFPDRFSGHQFPNYSSELNVNALLLGDSALYLCASRPEGLAVSDTQYFGPGTRLTVL.

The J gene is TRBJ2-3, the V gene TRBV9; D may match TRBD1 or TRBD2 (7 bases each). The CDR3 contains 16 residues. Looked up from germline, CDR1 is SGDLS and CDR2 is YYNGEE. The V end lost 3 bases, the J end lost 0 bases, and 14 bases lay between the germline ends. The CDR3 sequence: CASSATAGQSTDTQYF. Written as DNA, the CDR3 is TGTGCCAGCAGCGCCACAGCGGGACAGAGCACAGATACGCAGTATTTT.

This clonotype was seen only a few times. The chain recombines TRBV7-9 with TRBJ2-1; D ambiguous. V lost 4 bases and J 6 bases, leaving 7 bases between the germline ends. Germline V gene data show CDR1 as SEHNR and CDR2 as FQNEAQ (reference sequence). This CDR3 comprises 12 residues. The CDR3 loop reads CASSWGPNEQFF. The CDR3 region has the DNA TGTGCCAGCAGCTGGGGTCCCAATGAGCAGTTCTTC.

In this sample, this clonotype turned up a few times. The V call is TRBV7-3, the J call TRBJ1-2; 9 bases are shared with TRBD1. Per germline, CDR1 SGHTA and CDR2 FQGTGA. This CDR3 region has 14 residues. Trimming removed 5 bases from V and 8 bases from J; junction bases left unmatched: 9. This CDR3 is CASSIGTGNGGYTF. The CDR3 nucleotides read TGTGCCAGCAGCATTGGGACAGGGAATGGAGGCTACACCTTC.

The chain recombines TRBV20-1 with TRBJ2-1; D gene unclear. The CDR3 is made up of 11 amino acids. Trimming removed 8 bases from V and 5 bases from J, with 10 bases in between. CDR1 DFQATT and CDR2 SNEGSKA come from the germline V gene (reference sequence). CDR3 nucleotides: TGCAGTCCCCGGGCCGACAATGAGCAGTTCTTC. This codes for CSPRADNEQFF.

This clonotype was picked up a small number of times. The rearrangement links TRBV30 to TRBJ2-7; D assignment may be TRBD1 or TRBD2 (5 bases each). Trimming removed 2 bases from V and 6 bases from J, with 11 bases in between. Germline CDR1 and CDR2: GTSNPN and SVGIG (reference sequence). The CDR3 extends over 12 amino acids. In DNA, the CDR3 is TGTGCCTGGAGTCTCCGGGGCCCCGAGCAGTACTTC. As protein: CAWSLRGPEQYF. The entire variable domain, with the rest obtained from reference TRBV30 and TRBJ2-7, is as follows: SQTIHQWPATLVQPVGSPLSLECTVEGTSNPNLYWYRQAAGRGLQLLFYSVGIGQISSEVPQNLSASRPQDRQFILSSKKLLLSDSGFYLCAWSLRGPEQYFGPGTRLTVT.

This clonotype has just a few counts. The CDR3 DNA reads as TGCGCCAGCAGCTTGGAGGCGTTGGGCGAGCAGTACTTC. Encoded protein: CASSLEALGEQYF. The chain couples TRBV5-1 to TRBJ2-7; D call uncertain. V was clipped by 0 bases and J by 6 bases, with 10 bases between them. Germline CDR1 SGHRS, CDR2 YFSETQ. The CDR3 length is 13 residues.

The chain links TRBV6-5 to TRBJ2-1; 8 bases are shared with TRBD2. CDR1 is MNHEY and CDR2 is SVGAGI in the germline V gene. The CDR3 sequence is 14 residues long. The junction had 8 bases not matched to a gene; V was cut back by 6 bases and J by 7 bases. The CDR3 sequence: CASRRSGRANEQFF. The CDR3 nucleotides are TGTGCCAGCAGAAGATCCGGGAGGGCTAATGAGCAGTTCTTC.

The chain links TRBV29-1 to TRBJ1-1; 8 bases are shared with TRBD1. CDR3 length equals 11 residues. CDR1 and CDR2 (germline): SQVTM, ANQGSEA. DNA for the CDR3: TGCTCAACAGGGGGGCGAACTGAAGCTTTCTTT. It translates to CSTGGRTEAFF.

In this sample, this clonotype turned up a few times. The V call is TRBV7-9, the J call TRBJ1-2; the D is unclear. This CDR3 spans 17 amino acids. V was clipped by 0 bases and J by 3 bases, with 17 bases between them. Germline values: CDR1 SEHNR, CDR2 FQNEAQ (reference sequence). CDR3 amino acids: CASSLAVTSTSYYGYTF. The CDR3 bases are TGTGCCAGCAGCTTAGCGGTGACCTCAACGAGTTACTATGGCTACACCTTC.